The 17 T cell receptor beta chains below were found in one sample sequenced in a study of T cell responses to AZD1222 COVID-19 vaccine. TCRdb's table, derived via immunoSEQ multiplex PCR, lists solely in-frame clones and lacks some. Among about 120,000 clones, over 80% were seen once, and the ten largest hold around 6%. The source was peripheral blood, collected on day 0 of AZD1222 vaccination. These receptors originate from an adult in good health.

This chain joins TRBV4-2 and TRBJ2-1; a possible D gene is TRBD1 (5 bases). Germline V gene sequence: CDR1 LGHNA, CDR2 YNFKEQ. Deletions cut 0 bases from V and 6 bases from J, with 12 bases between. This CDR3 contains 15 residues. DNA for the CDR3: TGTGCCAGCAGCCAAGACAGGGCAGTAAGCAATGAGCAGTTCTTC. This codes for CASSQDRAVSNEQFF.

The CDR3 DNA reads TGTGCCAGCAGCCCTTTCCAGGGGGCGTACGAGCAGTACTTC. Translated: CASSPFQGAYEQYF. The rearrangement joins TRBV7-9 to TRBJ2-7; 8 bases fit TRBD1. There are 14 residues in the CDR3. The germline V gene has CDR1 SEHNR and CDR2 FQNEAQ (reference sequence). V lost 5 bases, J lost 4 bases, and 7 bases stayed unmatched.

This clone was detected a few times. The genes are TRBV28 and TRBJ1-5, with 9 positions matching TRBD1. CDR1 and CDR2 from the germline V gene are MDHEN and SYDVKM. J lost 7 bases, V lost 8 bases, and 6 bases had no gene match. The CDR3 is made up of 13 amino acids. This CDR3 reads CASGTGGGQPQHF. CDR3 coding DNA: TGTGCCAGCGGTACAGGGGGCGGGCAGCCCCAGCATTTT.

This clone has more than one count but fewer than ten. The CDR3 bases are TGCAGCGTAGAAAAGGGACAGGGATATTCTGAAGCTTTCTTT. It is translated as CSVEKGQGYSEAFF. The chain couples TRBV29-1 to TRBJ1-1, with 9 bases lining up with TRBD1. This CDR3 is built from 14 residues. V was pared by 6 bases and J by 6 bases, with 11 bases of the junction left unmatched. The germline gives CDR1 SQVTM, CDR2 ANQGSEA.

This clone was observed a handful of times. The gene calls are TRBV3-1 (or the pseudogene TRBV3-2) and TRBJ1-6; perhaps TRBD1 as D (5 bases). Trimming cost V 3 bases and J 3 bases, with 12 bases left between them. Germline values: CDR1 LGHDT, CDR2 YNNKEL (reference sequence). The CDR3 is made up of 16 amino acids. The CDR3 region has the DNA TGTGCCAGCAGCCATTTACAGGCGGGCTATAATTCACCCCTCCACTTT. It codes for CASSHLQAGYNSPLHF.

As concerns this clone: Other DNA sequences of this sample code for an identical CDR3. V is TRBV5-4 and J is TRBJ2-5; 8 bases match TRBD1. The ends lost 4 bases at V and 4 bases at J; junction bases unmatched: 3. Germline CDR1 reads SGHNT; CDR2 reads YYREEE (reference sequence). This CDR3 region has 13 residues. The CDR3 spells CASSRDRGETQYF. The CDR3 coding sequence is TGTGCCAGCAGCCGTGACAGGGGAGAGACCCAGTACTTC.

This clone was detected only a few times. The chain joins TRBV6-5 to TRBJ1-1; no clear D. With 5 bases removed from V and 5 bases from J, the gap between germline ends came to 3 bases. The germline V gene has CDR1 MNHEY and CDR2 SVGAGI. This CDR3 has 10 amino acids. The CDR3 nucleotides are TGTGCCAGCAGTCAAACTGAAGCTTTCTTT. The encoded protein is CASSQTEAFF.

This rearrangement joins TRBV5-6 to TRBJ1-6; TRBD1 matches at 9 bases. V lost 6 bases to trimming and J lost 6 bases; unmatched junction nucleotides: 4. The germline V gene encodes CDR1 SGHDT and CDR2 YYEEEE. The CDR3 consists of 14 residues. CDR3 residues: CASTRTGVNSPLHF. The CDR3 nucleotides are TGTGCCAGCACCCGGACAGGGGTTAATTCACCCCTCCACTTT.

V usage is TRBV12-3 or TRBV12-4 and J usage is TRBJ1-2; possible D gene TRBD1, 5 bases. The CDR3 is 12 amino acids. The ends were cut back, 7 bases at V and 8 bases at J, with 14 bases in the middle. The CDR3 reads CASTLGDLGYTF. Here the CDR3 DNA reads TGTGCCAGCACCTTGGGGGATCTCGGCTACACCTTC.

The V call is TRBV15, the J call TRBJ2-3; 7 bases are shared with TRBD1. The CDR3 consists of 15 residues. Trimming cost V 1 base and J 0 bases; bases outside gene matches: 1. Per the germline V gene, CDR1 is LNHNV and CDR2 is YYDKDF (reference sequence). The CDR3 loop reads CATSRVDRSTDTQYF. The DNA of the CDR3 is TGTGCCACCAGCAGAGTGGACAGGAGCACAGATACGCAGTATTTT.

At least ten counts were recorded for this clone. The chain joins TRBV6-4 to TRBJ2-3, with 13 bases identical to TRBD2. Trimming at V came to 2 bases and at J to 2 bases, leaving 1 base not matched to a gene. Germline V gene sequence: CDR1 MRHNA, CDR2 SNTAGT. This CDR3 contains 16 residues. CDR3 sequence reads: CASSDGTSGDTDTQYF. CDR3 in DNA: TGTGCCAGCAGTGACGGGACTAGCGGGGACACAGATACGCAGTATTTT.

The chain couples TRBV20-1 to TRBJ1-4, with 7 bases aligning to TRBD1. The CDR3 spans 15 residues. In germline, CDR1 is DFQATT, CDR2 SNEGSKA (reference sequence). V was pared by 3 bases and J by 0 bases, with 4 bases of the junction left unmatched. CDR3 residues: CSASWTGSTNEKLFF. The CDR3 region has the DNA TGCAGTGCTAGTTGGACAGGATCAACTAATGAAAAACTGTTTTTT.

This clone was detected once. This rearrangement joins TRBV10-1 to TRBJ2-1; D remains unclear. The CDR3 is 14 residues long. The germline V gene encodes CDR1 WNHNN and CDR2 SYGVQD (reference sequence). Between the trimmed V and J ends, which lost 2 bases and 0 bases, there was a span of 5 bases. CDR3 region: CASSEELSYNEQFF. In DNA, the CDR3 is TGCGCCAGCAGTGAGGAGCTCTCCTACAATGAGCAGTTCTTC.

The chain carries TRBV14 and TRBJ1-2, with D possibly matching TRBD1 (5 bases). Germline CDR1 is SGHDN and CDR2 is FVKESK. CDR3 size: 13 residues. Trimming removed 4 bases at V and 2 bases at J, with 8 bases between. The CDR3: CASSPDRNYGYTF. DNA of the CDR3: TGTGCCAGCAGCCCTGACAGAAACTATGGCTACACCTTC. The whole variable domain, filled in from reference TRBV14 and TRBJ1-2, reads EAGVTQFPSHSVIEKGQTVTLRCDPISGHDNLYWYRRVMGKEIKFLLHFVKESKQDESGMPNNRFLAERTGGTYSTLKVQPAELEDSGVYFCASSPDRNYGYTFGSGTRLTVV.

The V and J genes are TRBV2 and TRBJ1-1; D may be TRBD1 (5 bases). Germline V gene sequence: CDR1 SNHLY, CDR2 FYNNEI. V gave up 9 bases and J gave up 1 base, with 12 bases separating them. The CDR3 runs to 13 residues. CDR3 sequence: CASTTGANTEAFF. In DNA, the CDR3 is TGTGCCAGTACGACCGGGGCGAACACTGAAGCTTTCTTT.

This chain joins TRBV28 and TRBJ1-1; TRBD1 agrees at 7 bases. V shed 3 bases and J 6 bases; nucleotides not matched to a gene: 10. The CDR3 length is 15 residues. Germline V gene sequence: CDR1 MDHEN, CDR2 SYDVKM. In DNA form, the CDR3 reads TGTGCCAGCAGTTTGCCAACCTCCGGACAGGCTGAAGCTTTCTTT. Amino acid sequence: CASSLPTSGQAEAFF.

V gene TRBV7-7 combines with J gene TRBJ2-1; 12 nucleotides agree with TRBD2. The CDR3 sequence is 15 residues long. From germline, CDR1 is SSHAT and CDR2 FNYEAQ (reference sequence). The ends lost 5 bases at V and 8 bases at J; junction bases unmatched: 7. This chain's CDR3 is CASSLLAGGQDEQFF. The DNA for the CDR3 is TGTGCCAGCAGCCTCCTAGCGGGAGGGCAGGATGAGCAGTTCTTC.